This TCR beta chain was sequenced in a study of blood T cell repertoires in COVID-19. Looking at the study overall: Acute and convalescent COVID-19 specimens originated in the United States, Italy and Spain. T cells, B-cell-depleted T cells, or PBMCs supplied cDNA or gDNA.

Per the study methods: Estimates of nucleated cell counts were drawn from the amplification of reference gene primers. The data were produced by immunoSEQ multiplex PCR, yet TCRdb's version contains in-frame clones alone and is incomplete. The V and J calls and clone size come from that table; D and trimming were worked out from the DNA. The sample holds 90,000 to 150,000 clones, roughly 87% seen once. Germline V CDR1 and CDR2: LNHDA, SQIVND (reference sequence). The CDR3 is made up of 17 amino acids. The trim removed 5 bases at V and 0 bases at J, leaving 12 bases unmatched. This clone was observed a single time.

The chain joins TRBV19 to TRBJ1-2; 7 nucleotides line up with TRBD1. This clonotype was obtained from an elderly man with acute or convalescent COVID-19. Sequenced: peripheral blood. The CDR3 loop is CASSPRGQANPNYGYTF. CDR3 sequence (DNA): TGTGCCAGTAGTCCGAGAGGACAGGCAAATCCTAACTATGGCTACACCTTC.